This is a list of T cell receptor beta chains from one sample in a study of blood T cell repertoires in COVID-19. Here immunoSEQ multiplex PCR was the method, and the copy in TCRdb shows in-frame clones only, minus some. Among over 90,000 clones listed, around nine tenths were seen once. Sequencing was done on a sample of peripheral blood. The receptors were gathered from a man aged 45-65 years with active or convalescent COVID-19. CDR3s include the opening cysteine and the closing phenylalanine or tryptophan. Each record gives: D gene, J gene, clone size, V gene, CDR3 DNA, CDR3 protein. The D gene is left open where the match is weak. Only part of the rows carry a size: once, few, many, or a class if the clone is expanded.

>TRBD1|TRBJ1-2|few|TRBV27
TGTGCCAGCAGGGGACAGGGGGGTGGCTACACCTTC
CASRGQGGGYTF
>TRBD2|TRBJ2-3|NA|TRBV2
TGTGCCAGCCGGCTAGCGGGGGTGACAGATACGCAGTATTTT
CASRLAGVTDTQYF
>TRBD2|TRBJ2-2|NA|TRBV4-2
TGTGCCAGCAGCCAACTAGCGGGGGGCGTCACCGGGGAGCTGTTTTTT
CASSQLAGGVTGELFF
>TRBD1|TRBJ1-4|NA|TRBV27
TGTGCCAGCAGTTCGGGACAGGGGGGTGAAAAACTGTTTTTT
CASSSGQGGEKLFF
>TRBD2|TRBJ2-2|NA|TRBV24-1
TGTGCCACCAGTGATGCTAGCGGGGGGGCAGCCGGGGAGCTGTTTTTT
CATSDASGGAAGELFF
>TRBD2|TRBJ2-1|NA|TRBV5-5
TGTGCCAGCAGCTTAAGACTAGCGGGGTCTAATGAGCAGTTCTTC
CASSLRLAGSNEQFF
>TRBD2|TRBJ2-5|NA|TRBV10-1
TGCGCCAGCAGCGGGGGGGCCGGGGAGACCCAGTACTTC
CASSGGAGETQYF
>NA|TRBJ2-1|NA|TRBV3-1/TRBV3-2
TGTGCCAGCAGCCATTCATACAATGAGCAGTTCTTC
CASSHSYNEQFF
>TRBD1|TRBJ1-2|NA|TRBV6-5
TGTGCCAGCAGTTACTCTGCAGGGGGGTACTATGGCTACACCTTC
CASSYSAGGYYGYTF
>TRBD2|TRBJ2-1|few|TRBV7-9
TGTGCCAGCAGCAAACTAGCGGGGAGCTCCTACAATGAGCAGTTCTTC
CASSKLAGSSYNEQFF
>NA|TRBJ2-7|NA|TRBV29-1
TGCAGCGTTGAACAGGGCCCCTACGAGCAGTACTTC
CSVEQGPYEQYF
>TRBD1|TRBJ2-7|NA|TRBV24-1
TGTGCCACCAGTGACCGGGACAGGGGCGAGCAGTACTTC
CATSDRDRGEQYF
>NA|TRBJ1-3|NA|TRBV7-8
TGTGCCAGCAGCCCGACAGCACAGGGCTCTGGAAACACCATATATTTT
CASSPTAQGSGNTIYF
>TRBD2|TRBJ2-3|NA|TRBV12-5
TGTGCTAGTGGTTTGGTACTAGCGGGCGTCGGCACAGATACGCAGTATTTT
CASGLVLAGVGTDTQYF
>NA|TRBJ2-7|NA|TRBV28
TGTGCCAGCAGTTCCCAGGCCGGGACACGGTACTTC
CASSSQAGTRYF
>NA|TRBJ2-1|NA|TRBV7-9
TGTGCCAGCAGCTTAGAGGGGAATGAGCAGTTCTTC
CASSLEGNEQFF
>NA|TRBJ2-7|NA|TRBV19
TGTGCCAGTAGTAGAGGAGGCTACGAGCAGTACTTC
CASSRGGYEQYF
>NA|TRBJ2-1|NA|TRBV7-2
TGTGCCAGCAGTACCGCGGCGGGGGCCTCCTACAATGAGCAGTTCTTC
CASSTAAGASYNEQFF
>TRBD1|TRBJ1-2|NA|TRBV7-2
TGTGCCAGCAGCCAGGACAGGAATAACTATGGCTACACCTTC
CASSQDRNNYGYTF
>NA|TRBJ2-1|NA|TRBV4-3
TGCGCCAGCAGCTCGTGGGGCAGGGTGAATGAGCAGTTCTTC
CASSSWGRVNEQFF
>NA|TRBJ1-1|NA|TRBV18
TGTGCCAGCTCACCAGGTGTCAGGGTGTACACTGAAGCTTTCTTT
CASSPGVRVYTEAFF
>TRBD1|TRBJ2-3|NA|TRBV24-1
TGTGCCACCAGTGACCCCACAGGGGGCCTAGATACGCAGTATTTT
CATSDPTGGLDTQYF
>TRBD2|TRBJ2-1|NA|TRBV5-1
TGCGCCAGCAGCTTGGGGACTAGCCAGGATGAGCAGTTCTTC
CASSLGTSQDEQFF
>TRBD1|TRBJ2-1|once|TRBV12-3/TRBV12-4
TGTGCCAGCGCCCAGGGGGCTGGTGAGCAGTTCTTC
CASAQGAGEQFF
>NA|TRBJ2-6|NA|TRBV30
TGTGCCAGCTCGGACACCTCTGGGGCCAACGTCCTGACTTTC
CASSDTSGANVLTF
>NA|TRBJ2-1|NA|TRBV9
TGTGCCAGCAGCGTAGGACAGGAGAATGAGCAGTTCTTC
CASSVGQENEQFF
>NA|TRBJ1-2|NA|TRBV2
TGTGCCAGCAGTGGACAGGCCGGGCATGGCTACACCTTC
CASSGQAGHGYTF
>NA|TRBJ2-1|few|TRBV28
TGTGCCAGCAGCCGAAGGGGGAATGAGCAGTTCTTC
CASSRRGNEQFF
>TRBD2|TRBJ2-1|once|TRBV7-2
TGTGCCAGCAGCTCCCAGCGGGGGGGCCGGAACAATGAGCAGTTCTTC
CASSSQRGGRNNEQFF
>NA|TRBJ1-1|NA|TRBV6-2/TRBV6-3
TGTGCCAGCAGTTACCTGGCAGAACGGCGGGACACTGAAGCTTTCTTT
CASSYLAERRDTEAFF
>TRBD1|TRBJ1-6|NA|TRBV6-4
TGTGCCAGCAGTGAAGTGGACAGGGGAAATTCACCCCTCCACTTT
CASSEVDRGNSPLHF
>NA|TRBJ1-1|NA|TRBV3-1/TRBV3-2
TGTGCCAGCAGCCAAGTGAGGCCGGGAAACACTGAAGCTTTCTTT
CASSQVRPGNTEAFF
>NA|TRBJ2-5|NA|TRBV28
TGTGCCAGCAGTTTACGCCAGGGGAGAGAGACCCAGTACTTC
CASSLRQGRETQYF
>NA|TRBJ2-1|NA|TRBV12-1
TGTGCCAGCAGCTCGGGACAGGGGGCGCGGGTGAATGAGCAGTTCTTC
CASSSGQGARVNEQFF
>NA|TRBJ1-2|once|TRBV6-2/TRBV6-3
TGTGCCAGCAGTTACGGGGCAGCTCAAGACTATGGCTACACCTTC
CASSYGAAQDYGYTF